Listed below are T cell receptor beta chains from one sample, sequenced in a study of CD8 T cells in ankylosing spondylitis. TCRdb fed the 5' RACE reads into MiXCR, producing one record per CDR3 protein. Of around 490,000 distinct CDR3 sequences listed, approximately 5.3% were seen once; the top ten hold roughly 3.2%. Sequences were obtained from blood, either unsorted or a sorted T cell fraction (not recorded which). The receptors here all came from a male donor with ankylosing spondylitis. CDR3s include the opening cysteine and the closing phenylalanine or tryptophan. Each record gives: J gene, clone size, V gene, D gene, CDR3 protein, CDR3 DNA. A D gene is named only where the DNA matches it firmly. Not every row has a clone size; where given, it reads once, few, many or a size class.

TRBJ1-4	many	TRBV6-5	TRBD1	CASSQGEEKLFF	TGTGCCAGCAGTCAGGGGGAGGAAAAACTGTTTTTT
TRBJ1-4	many	TRBV20-1	TRBD1	CSAAETGRDEKLFF	TGCAGTGCGGCCGAGACAGGGAGGGATGAAAAACTGTTTTTT
TRBJ1-1	NA	TRBV10-3	TRBD1	CAIRKRTGGNTEAFF	TGTGCCATCCGTAAACGGACAGGCGGGAACACTGAAGCTTTCTTT
TRBJ1-4	many	TRBV9	TRBD1	CASSPLLEQGRRKKTNEKLFF	TGTGCCAGCAGCCCCCTCCTAGAACAGGGGAGGAGGAAAAAAACTAATGAAAAACTGTTTTTT
TRBJ2-3	many	TRBV29-1	NA	CSVVRGSDTQYF	TGCAGCGTTGTTCGGGGCTCAGATACGCAGTATTTT
TRBJ1-5	many	TRBV4-2	TRBD1	CASSQDQGQGDQPQHF	TGTGCCAGCAGCCAAGATCAGGGACAGGGAGATCAGCCCCAGCATTTT
TRBJ2-5	many	TRBV12-3/TRBV12-4	NA	CASSFGVATGETQYF	TGTGCCAGCAGTTTTGGGGTGGCGACGGGGGAGACCCAGTACTTC
TRBJ2-5	many	TRBV20-1	NA	CSARWGRETQYF	TGCAGTGCTAGATGGGGCAGGGAGACCCAGTACTTC
TRBJ2-1	NA	TRBV19	NA	CAAGLSSYNEQFF	TGTGCCGCCGGTCTTAGCTCCTACAATGAGCAGTTCTTC
TRBJ2-7	NA	TRBV7-2	NA	CATGRLDRAYEQYF	TGTGCCACCGGGAGACTGGACCGAGCCTACGAGCAGTACTTC
TRBJ2-7	many	TRBV29-1	NA	CSVQPDYRYEQYF	TGCAGCGTTCAACCGGACTATCGCTACGAGCAGTACTTC
TRBJ2-5	many	TRBV5-8	NA	CASSLGTTQETQYF	TGTGCCAGCAGCTTGGGGACGACCCAAGAGACCCAGTACTTC
TRBJ2-7	many	TRBV12-3/TRBV12-4	NA	CASSLSGTQSSYEQYF	TGTGCCAGCAGTTTATCCGGGACCCAGAGCTCCTACGAGCAGTACTTC
TRBJ2-7	many	TRBV10-3	NA	CATSGDTPYEQYF	TGTGCCACCTCCGGGGACACACCCTACGAGCAGTACTTC
TRBJ2-7	many	TRBV3-1	TRBD1	CASTDRDRGYEQYF	TGTGCCAGCACTGATCGGGACAGGGGTTACGAGCAGTACTTC
TRBJ2-5	few	TRBV6-5	NA	CASSYSERQETQYF	TGTGCCAGCAGTTACTCAGAGCGCCAAGAGACCCAGTACTTC
TRBJ2-7	NA	TRBV6-1	NA	CASTQGFGAYEQYF	TGTGCCAGCACCCAGGGTTTCGGCGCCTACGAGCAGTACTTC
TRBJ2-3	few	TRBV4-1	NA	CASSQRQGRTGDTQYF	TGCGCCAGCAGCCAAAGGCAGGGGAGAACCGGAGATACGCAGTATTTT
TRBJ2-7	many	TRBV7-8	TRBD2	CASSFRLAGDYEQYF	TGTGCCAGCAGCTTCCGACTAGCGGGAGACTACGAGCAGTACTTC
TRBJ1-4	many	TRBV12-3/TRBV12-4	TRBD1	CASSPRTGRESNEKLFF	TGTGCCAGCAGTCCCAGGACAGGGCGGGAGTCTAATGAAAAACTGTTTTTT
TRBJ2-1	few	TRBV7-9	NA	CASRRKRAYSNEQFF	TGTGCCAGCAGAAGAAAGCGGGCCTACTCCAATGAGCAGTTCTTC
TRBJ2-1	many	TRBV25-1	TRBD1	CASSGDRGTPYNEQFF	TGTGCCAGCAGTGGGGACAGGGGAACCCCCTACAATGAGCAGTTCTTC
TRBJ2-4	many	TRBV9	NA	CASSGVGAKNIQYF	TGTGCCAGCAGCGGAGTAGGGGCCAAAAACATTCAGTACTTC
TRBJ2-1	NA	TRBV6-5	NA	CASSSVSGNNEQFF	TGTGCCAGCAGTTCGGTTAGCGGAAACAATGAGCAGTTCTTC
TRBJ1-2	many	TRBV5-6	TRBD1	CASSSRTGVGGYTF	TGTGCCAGCAGCTCACGGACAGGCGTCGGGGGCTACACCTTC
TRBJ2-1	few	TRBV20-1	TRBD2	CSAKASGGGYYNEQFF	TGCAGTGCTAAGGCTAGCGGGGGCGGGTACTACAATGAGCAGTTCTTC
TRBJ1-5	many	TRBV6-2/TRBV6-3	NA	CASSQSRGNQPQHF	TGTGCCAGCAGTCAGTCGCGGGGCAATCAGCCCCAGCATTTT
TRBJ1-3	many	TRBV5-1	TRBD1	CASYRGTPGNTIYF	TGCGCCAGCTACAGGGGGACGCCTGGAAACACCATATATTTT
TRBJ1-5	many	TRBV11-2	NA	CASSLEPDQPQHF	TGTGCCAGCAGCTTAGAGCCAGATCAGCCCCAGCATTTT
TRBJ2-5	few	TRBV11-3	NA	CASSSGRKTQYF	TGTGCCAGCAGCTCTGGTCGGAAGACCCAGTACTTC
TRBJ1-4	many	TRBV20-1	NA	CSARDRLGTKTEKLFF	TGCAGTGCTAGAGATCGGTTGGGGACAAAAACAGAAAAACTGTTTTTT
TRBJ1-2	NA	TRBV4-1	NA	CASSQDSGRMLANYGYTF	TGCGCCAGCAGCCAAGATTCGGGCAGAATGCTTGCTAACTATGGCTACACCTTC
TRBJ2-4	many	TRBV12-3/TRBV12-4	NA	CASSISLAGSTKNIQYF	TGTGCCAGCAGTATATCTCTGGCAGGGAGCACCAAAAACATTCAGTACTTC
TRBJ2-3	many	TRBV5-8	NA	CASSLTVDTQYF	TGTGCCAGCAGCTTGACGGTAGATACGCAGTATTTT
TRBJ2-2	NA	TRBV3-1	NA	CACSHEGWDDRNPTGELFF	TGTGCCTGCAGCCATGAGGGATGGGATGACAGGAACCCCACCGGGGAGCTGTTTTTT
TRBJ2-5	many	TRBV29-1	NA	CSVPNNWGTGQETQYF	TGCAGCGTGCCCAACAACTGGGGGACCGGTCAAGAGACCCAGTACTTC
TRBJ2-5	few	TRBV28	NA	CASSGYQGETQYF	TGTGCCAGCAGCGGATACCAAGGCGAGACCCAGTACTTC
TRBJ1-2	few	TRBV28	NA	CATLPGGLYGYTF	TGTGCCACTCTCCCCGGCGGCCTCTATGGCTACACCTTC
TRBJ2-1	NA	TRBV27	NA	CASSLWGRLQSHEQFF	TGTGCCAGCAGTTTATGGGGGCGCTTACAATCGCATGAGCAGTTCTTC
TRBJ1-1	many	TRBV7-2	TRBD1	CASRRQGSNTEAFF	TGTGCCAGCAGACGACAGGGGTCGAACACTGAAGCTTTCTTT
TRBJ2-2	many	TRBV29-1	TRBD2	CSALPDGRVAGELFF	TGCAGCGCTCTCCCTGACGGGAGGGTGGCCGGGGAGCTGTTTTTT
TRBJ1-5	many	TRBV4-1	NA	CASSQDAGYTQPQHF	TGCGCCAGCAGCCAAGATGCTGGTTACACTCAGCCCCAGCATTTT
TRBJ1-1	few	TRBV9	NA	CASSVAVEGEAFF	TGTGCCAGCAGCGTAGCTGTAGAGGGCGAAGCTTTCTTT
TRBJ1-4	many	TRBV5-1	NA	CASSLSDVEEKLFF	TGCGCCAGCAGCTTATCGGACGTGGAGGAAAAACTGTTTTTT
TRBJ2-1	many	TRBV7-8	TRBD1	CASRKQGVLSDEQFF	TGTGCCAGCAGGAAACAGGGGGTCCTTAGTGATGAGCAGTTCTTC
TRBJ2-7	few	TRBV28	TRBD1	CASSRGTVHEQYF	TGTGCCAGCAGTAGAGGGACAGTACACGAGCAGTACTTC
TRBJ2-5	many	TRBV29-1	NA	CSVPGLTVGQYF	TGCAGCGTTCCCGGACTGACCGTCGGGCAGTACTTC
TRBJ1-4	NA	TRBV4-3	NA	CASSQRYRAAGFHEKLFF	TGCGCCAGCAGCCAACGTTACAGGGCGGCTGGCTTTCATGAAAAACTGTTTTTT
TRBJ2-2	many	TRBV7-2	NA	CASSPPGTSSPGELFF	TGTGCCAGCAGCCCCCCCGGGACGTCTTCTCCCGGGGAGCTGTTTTTT
TRBJ1-1	NA	TRBV2	NA	CASSERARQTLNTEAFF	TGTGCCAGCAGTGAAAGGGCCCGACAGACCTTGAACACTGAAGCTTTCTTT
TRBJ1-2	many	TRBV6-6	NA	CASRTESGYTF	TGTGCCAGCAGGACCGAGAGTGGCTACACCTTC
TRBJ1-3	many	TRBV12-3/TRBV12-4	NA	CASRFTGSLSGNTIYF	TGTGCCAGCAGATTCACAGGGTCCCTCTCTGGAAACACCATATATTTT
TRBJ1-1	many	TRBV6-5	TRBD1	CASSSRDSDKAFF	TGTGCCAGCAGTTCCCGGGACAGCGACAAAGCTTTCTTT
TRBJ1-1	many	TRBV5-1	NA	CASSSWRGGDTEAFF	TGCGCCAGCAGCTCCTGGAGAGGTGGGGACACTGAAGCTTTCTTT
TRBJ2-2	many	TRBV5-1	TRBD1	CASREPGQGNTGELFF	TGCGCCAGCAGGGAACCGGGACAGGGGAACACCGGGGAGCTGTTTTTT